The clone carrying this TCR beta chain was seen only a few times. Its antigen is undetermined. This specimen belongs to a study of cytomegalovirus exposure and HLA in healthy donors. Study findings and constraints: In a later analysis, approximately 15,000 TCR beta sequences were associated with HLA alleles at 0.05 false discovery rate. For presence/absence analyses, sequencing depth was assumed to be roughly uniform across donors.

CDR3 size: 15 residues. From germline, CDR1 is SGDLS and CDR2 YYNGEE. V was cut by 4 bases and J by 10 bases, with 21 bases left in between. Donors in the study were healthy people who gave bone marrow. A multiplex PCR was run with 60 Vbeta primers and 13 Jbeta primers. Clones were sequenced by immunoSEQ multiplex PCR, and TCRdb holds only the in-frame ones, with some missing. Seen here are 90,000 or so clones, 80% observed once, and the top ten hold roughly 32%. The TCR sequence derives from a man aged 45-65 years in good health and CMV-seropositive. V gene TRBV9 combines with J gene TRBJ2-1, with a possible D match to TRBD2 (6 bases). The sample was PBMCs. This CDR3 reads CASSPPGLVLGEQFF. The DNA for the CDR3 is TGTGCCAGCAGCCCCCCGGGACTGGTTTTAGGAGAGCAGTTCTTC. The variable domain in full, completed from reference TRBV9 and TRBJ2-1, reads DSGVTQTPKHLITATGQRVTLRCSPRSGDLSVYWYQQSLDQGLQFLIQYYNGEERAKGNILERFSAQQFPDLHSELNLSSLELGDSALYFCASSPPGLVLGEQFFGPGTRLTVL.